This T cell receptor beta chain was obtained from a study of identifying expanded T cells in peripheral blood. Study findings and constraints: Over approximately two and four weeks, about 15 and 19 clones changed, versus roughly 1.1 between replicates. Across healthy donors, higher total template counts meant significantly greater approximately 2-week count variance.

The data were produced by immunoSEQ multiplex PCR, yet TCRdb's version contains in-frame clones alone and is incomplete. The table lists 60,000 or so clones, about four fifths of them singletons. As regards this clone: Its antigen is undetermined.

The clonotype was recovered from a person between 18 and 75 years old in good health. Sample: blood.

In DNA, the CDR3 is TGTGCCAGCAGCTTAGGGACAGGGAAAGGAGCTTTCTTT. Its protein product is CASSLGTGKGAFF. This chain uses TRBV11-2 with TRBJ1-1; 8 bases are a match to TRBD1. CDR3 length equals 13 residues. Germline CDR1 and CDR2: SGHAT and FQNNGV. The ends lost 1 base at V and 10 bases at J; junction bases unmatched: 5.